By share, the clone carrying this T cell receptor beta chain ranks as medium-sized. Since all of the isolated RNA was reverse transcribed, expressed TCRB transcripts were what got sequenced. Data came from immunoSEQ multiplex PCR; TCRdb stores just in-frame clones and leaves some out. The data hold 35,000 to 45,000 clones, with approximately 60% observed a single time. The data were taken from a study of beta chain features in type 1 diabetes. CDR3 size: 13 residues. Trimming cost V 11 bases and J 6 bases; bases outside gene matches: 7. Germline V lookup: CDR1 LNHDA, CDR2 SQIVND (reference sequence). Cells sorted by CD45RO/CCR7/CD25/CD127/CD95/CD27 comprised CD4+ naive, central memory, regulatory and stem cell-like memory cells.

This clonotype originated in a woman aged 25 to 39 in good health. The rearrangement links TRBV19 to TRBJ1-1; TRBD1 aligns across 12 bases. The sample taken for sequencing was Tregs from blood. The CDR3 loop is CASEGQGASEAFF. The CDR3 coding sequence is TGTGCCTCAGAGGGACAGGGGGCGTCTGAAGCTTTCTTT. The whole variable domain, filled in from reference TRBV19 and TRBJ1-1, reads DGGITQSPKYLFRKEGQNVTLSCEQNLNHDAMYWYRQDPGQGLRLIYYSQIVNDFQKGDIAEGYSVSREKKESFPLTVTSAQKNPTAFYLCASEGQGASEAFFGQGTRLTVV.